This T cell receptor (beta chain) came from a study of CD8+CD57+ T cells in acquired aplastic anemia. Overall study: Sorting CD4+ and CD8+ cells gave DNA averaging approximately 3 ug.

Patients chosen for sequencing had CD8+CD57+ cells that had expanded, as shown by flow cytometry. Blood was sampled before the patients had received any therapy. Study observations and caveats: Significant differences in CD8+ Simpson's diversity were not observed between patients and controls.

This CDR3 region has 14 residues. Germline CDR1 reads ENHRY; CDR2 reads SYGVKD. TCR beta VDJ and CDR3 profiling used genomic DNA as template. TCRdb redid the calling of the reads with MiXCR, one entry per CDR3 protein. The data hold about half a million distinct CDR3 sequences, with about a third observed a single time. Note on this clonotype: Its specificity is not known. Mismatch with germline at one junction end may stem from a read error.

This TCR derives from a human donor with aplastic anemia. The source material was sorted CD4+, CD8+, or CD8+CD57+ T cells (not recorded which) from PBMCs. This sequence joins TRBV10-3 and TRBJ1-6; D possibly corresponds to TRBD1 (5 bases). The CDR3 nucleotides read TGTGCCATCAGTGAGCGAGTACAGGATTCACCTCTCCGCTTT. Translated, it gives CAISERVQDSPLRF.